This T cell receptor (beta chain) was obtained from a study of T-cell reconstitution after alpha-beta-depleted transplantation in children. This clonotype was picked up many times. As it was prepared, the TCRbeta library received unique molecular identifiers. TCRdb re-analysed the PCR reads in MiXCR, keeping a single row per CDR3 protein. The sample includes over 70,000 distinct CDR3 sequences, 12% of them seen just once. The origin of this receptor is a human donor who donated a stem cell graft to a child with inherited bone marrow failure. The sample in question was PBMCs from the stem cell graft donor, obtained from the stem cell graft.

The CDR3 reads CASSPYAAGAEETQYF. CDR3 DNA sequence: TGTGCCAGCAGCCCTTATGCCGCGGGGGCGGAAGAGACCCAGTACTTC. This rearrangement joins TRBV3-1 to TRBJ2-5; TRBD2 is a possible D gene (7 bases). Trimming pared 4 bases from V and 3 bases from J, leaving 18 bases between. CDR1 and CDR2 (germline): LGHDT, YNNKEL (reference sequence). The CDR3 is 16 amino acids.